This T cell receptor beta chain emerged from a study of T cell responses to AZD1222 COVID-19 vaccine. Findings and limits, study-wide: Just a handful of AZD1222 recipients tested seropositive at baseline.

CDR3 length equals 13 residues. Germline V lookup: CDR1 KGHSH, CDR2 LQKENI. V lost 4 bases, J lost 5 bases, and 11 bases lay in between. Libraries were prepared by immunoSEQ multiplex PCR; TCRdb keeps only in-frame clonotypes and omits some of them. The sample consists of roughly 130,000 clones, roughly 92% of them appearing once. A word on this clone: Antigen unknown.

Sequenced here: peripheral blood, sampled 28 days after the second AZD1222 dose. The genes are TRBV18 and TRBJ1-2; D is ambiguous. The receptor's source is an adult who received the AZD1222 COVID-19 vaccine. The CDR3, as DNA: TGTGCCAGCTCACGGGAAAACCTTTATGGCTACACCTTC. This encodes CASSRENLYGYTF.